These 31 T cell receptor beta chains came from one sample sequenced in a study of T cells in Graves' hyperthyroidism and ophthalmopathy. RNA transcripts were the template for amplifying TCR beta CDR3 regions. A set of HTBI primers served as the primers for a first-round RT-PCR of the TCR CDR3. Using its own MiXCR run on the multiplex PCR reads, TCRdb lists one record per CDR3 protein. The data contain 650,000 to 850,000 distinct CDR3 sequences, approximately 18% of them singletons. Sample: blood. The source of these receptors is a woman aged 50 to 60 with Graves' hyperthyroidism that later progressed to Graves' ophthalmopathy.

This clonotype has a count of ten or more. This chain connects TRBV5-1 to TRBJ2-7; TRBD1 aligns across 11 bases. Germline CDR1 and CDR2: SGHRS and YFSETQ. This CDR3 is built from 18 residues. The trim removed 0 bases at V and 0 bases at J, leaving 8 bases unmatched. In DNA, the CDR3 is TGCGCCAGCAGCTTGGACCGGGGGACAGGGGGTCCCTCCTACGAGCAGTACTTC. This sequence encodes CASSLDRGTGGPSYEQYF.

The chain recombines TRBV12-3 or TRBV12-4 with TRBJ2-5, with a weak D call TRBD1 (6 bases). The length of the CDR3 is 13 residues. V was shortened by 6 bases and J by 7 bases, with 15 bases between the two germline ends. DNA of the CDR3: TGTGCCAGCAGCCCTCGACAGGTGGCGACCCAGTACTTC. Protein: CASSPRQVATQYF.

In nucleotides, the CDR3 is TGTGCCAGCAGCTTAGCTGACTCTAACTATGGCTACACCTTC. Translation: CASSLADSNYGYTF. V and J are TRBV7-9 and TRBJ1-2; no definite D call. The CDR3 length is 14 residues. CDR1 and CDR2 (germline): SEHNR, FQNEAQ (reference sequence). The germline V and J ends were trimmed by 0 bases and 0 bases, with 5 bases remaining between them.

V is TRBV15 and J is TRBJ1-2; unclear D gene. This CDR3 has 15 residues. V was shortened by 0 bases and J by 5 bases, with 13 bases between the two germline ends. In germline, CDR1 is LNHNV, CDR2 YYDKDF (reference sequence). CDR3 bases: TGTGCCACCAGCAGAGATCAGGCTCCCTTTTATGGCTACACCTTC. This codes for CATSRDQAPFYGYTF.

This clonotype was detected ten times or more. The chain is built from TRBV2 and TRBJ2-1; D is tentatively TRBD1 or TRBD2 (6 bases each). This CDR3 is built from 11 residues. Germline CDR1 SNHLY, CDR2 FYNNEI. The V and J ends lost 8 bases and 8 bases respectively, with 10 bases between them. CDR3 DNA: TGTGCCAGCGACGGGGGCTATGAGCAGTTCTTC. As protein: CASDGGYEQFF.

In regard to this clonotype: This may come from a read error, since a much larger clone is one base off. The chain recombines TRBV9 with TRBJ1-2, with 9 bases lining up with TRBD1. Germline CDR1 and CDR2: SGDLS and YYNGEE. Germline trimming cut 4 bases from V and 9 bases from J; bases unmatched to any gene: 10. The length of the CDR3 is 14 residues. The CDR3 sequence: CASSLEGTGHSYTF. Here the CDR3 DNA reads TGTGCCAGCAGCCTGGAAGGGACAGGGCATAGCTACACCTTC.

The genes are TRBV7-9 and TRBJ1-6; D remains ambiguous. The CDR3 length is 13 residues. Germline loops: CDR1 SEHNR, CDR2 FQNEAQ (reference sequence). V was pared by 2 bases and J by 9 bases, with 8 bases between. CDR3 residues: CASSLPGGSPLHF. The CDR3 region has the DNA TGTGCCAGCAGCTTACCGGGCGGTTCACCCCTCCACTTT.

This clonotype was observed a few times. CDR3 region: CASSNQDSTDTQYF. CDR3 bases: TGTGCCAGTTCTAATCAGGATAGCACAGATACGCAGTATTTT. The chain carries TRBV5-4 and TRBJ2-3, with D unclear. This CDR3 has 14 residues. Trimming removed 8 bases at V and 0 bases at J, with 13 bases between. CDR1 and CDR2 (germline): SGHNT, YYREEE (reference sequence).

This chain links TRBV13 with TRBJ2-5, with D possibly being TRBD1 (7 bases). The CDR3 covers 16 residues. Deletions cut 3 bases from V and 3 bases from J, with 17 bases between. Germline V gives CDR1 PRHDT, CDR2 FYEKMQ (reference sequence). CDR3 loop: CASSFGGTVREETQYF. The CDR3 DNA is TGTGCCAGCAGCTTTGGCGGGACAGTAAGGGAAGAGACCCAGTACTTC.

This clonotype was counted a few times. The chain is built from TRBV14 and TRBJ1-6; D uncertain. CDR1 is SGHDN, CDR2 FVKESK, per germline. V was pared by 0 bases and J by 9 bases, with 9 bases between. This CDR3 has 14 residues. CDR3 coding DNA: TGTGCCAGCAGCCAAGACGGTCGGTTTTCACCCCTCCACTTT. Amino acid sequence: CASSQDGRFSPLHF.

The chain is built from TRBV12-3 or TRBV12-4 and TRBJ1-5, with D uncertain. Trimming pared 2 bases from V and 5 bases from J, leaving 13 bases between. The CDR3 has 15 residues. The CDR3 nucleotides are TGTGCCAGCAGTTTAAGCGGTTCGACTGATCAGCCCCAGCATTTT. It yields the protein CASSLSGSTDQPQHF.

This chain uses TRBV10-3 with TRBJ1-6; tentative D call: TRBD1 (6 bases). The CDR3 covers 15 residues. V gave up 4 bases and J gave up 10 bases, with 17 bases separating them. Germline values: CDR1 ENHRY, CDR2 SYGVKD. CDR3 in DNA: TGTGCCATCAGTGGTGGGGGAACAGGGAACTCACCCCTCCACTTT. It is translated as CAISGGGTGNSPLHF.

This clonotype was counted at least ten times. The chain joins TRBV20-1 to TRBJ2-7, with 9 positions matching TRBD2. Trimming took 5 bases from V and 2 from J; bases not matched to a gene: 4. This CDR3 has 13 amino acids. The V gene's germline CDR1 is DFQATT and CDR2 SNEGSKA (reference sequence). Here the CDR3 DNA reads TGCAGTGCTCGGAGCGGGGGGACCTACGAGCAGTACTTC. Translated, it gives CSARSGGTYEQYF.

This chain connects TRBV6-1 to TRBJ2-3, with 7 bases that match TRBD1. Germline values: CDR1 MNHNS, CDR2 SASEGT. This CDR3 contains 15 residues. V shed 5 bases and J 1 base; nucleotides not matched to a gene: 6. This CDR3 is CASSSTGAGTDTQYF. DNA of the CDR3: TGTGCCAGCAGTTCCACAGGGGCGGGCACAGATACGCAGTATTTT.

This clonotype occurred a few times. The chain carries TRBV7-9 and TRBJ2-7; TRBD2 aligns across 7 bases. V trimming: 5 bases; J trimming: 7 bases; junction bases outside the gene matches: 8. CDR1 is SEHNR, CDR2 FQNEAQ, per germline (reference sequence). This CDR3 spans 13 amino acids. The CDR3 protein is CASSPSGVGEQYF. The CDR3 bases are TGTGCCAGCAGCCCCAGCGGGGTTGGAGAGCAGTACTTC. The complete variable domain, with remaining parts taken from reference TRBV7-9 and TRBJ2-7, reads DTGVSQNPRHKITKRGQNVTFRCDPISEHNRLYWYRQTLGQGPEFLTYFQNEAQLEKSRLLSDRFSAERPKGSFSTLEIQRTEQGDSAMYLCASSPSGVGEQYFGPGTRLTVT.

In its sample, this clonotype was seen a few times. The rearrangement uses TRBV30 and TRBJ2-1; 9 bases line up with TRBD1. The CDR3 extends over 15 amino acids. The J segment lost 6 bases and the V segment lost 5 bases, leaving 11 bases of the junction unmatched. In germline, CDR1 is GTSNPN, CDR2 SVGIG (reference sequence). The CDR3 loop is CAWDRRTGVSNEQFF. The CDR3 nucleotides are TGTGCCTGGGACCGACGGACAGGGGTATCCAATGAGCAGTTCTTC.

The rearrangement uses TRBV7-2 and TRBJ1-1; D ambiguous. Trimming removed 5 bases from V and 1 base from J, with 14 bases in between. The CDR3 length is 15 residues. Germline V CDR1 and CDR2: SGHTA, FQGNSA. The CDR3 DNA is TGTGCCAGCAGCCCTAGCAGATTAAGGAACACTGAAGCTTTCTTT. Amino acid sequence: CASSPSRLRNTEAFF.

The V gene is TRBV3-1, the J gene TRBJ2-2; the match to TRBD1 covers 9 bases. This CDR3 has 16 residues. Germline lookup yields CDR1 LGHDT and CDR2 YNNKEL (reference sequence). The V and J ends lost 2 bases and 2 bases, in that order; junction bases with no gene match: 3. The CDR3 reads CASSQWGQGNTGELFF. Here the CDR3 DNA reads TGTGCCAGCAGCCAATGGGGACAGGGTAACACCGGGGAGCTGTTTTTT.

This clonotype was counted only a few times. This chain links TRBV15 with TRBJ1-5; TRBD1 aligns across 7 bases. The V gene end was trimmed by 4 bases and the J gene end by 1 base; junction bases not matched to a gene: 7. Germline lookup yields CDR1 LNHNV and CDR2 YYDKDF (reference sequence). CDR3 length: 16 amino acids. The CDR3 DNA sequence: TGTGCCACCAGCACTAGACAGGGAGAAAGCAATCAGCCCCAGCATTTT. It specifies CATSTRQGESNQPQHF.

This chain uses TRBV15 with TRBJ2-3; 7 nucleotides match TRBD2. V gave up 4 bases and J gave up 2 bases; unmatched junction bases: 12. This CDR3 contains 17 residues. Germline V CDR1 and CDR2: LNHNV, YYDKDF (reference sequence). The CDR3 reads CATSTASGGVVTDTQYF. The CDR3 coding sequence is TGTGCCACCAGCACAGCCTCGGGGGGAGTTGTCACAGATACGCAGTATTTT.

This clonotype was detected ten times or more. The chain uses TRBV7-9 and TRBJ1-1; D gene ambiguous. Deletions cut 1 base from V and 0 bases from J, with 9 bases between. The CDR3 consists of 15 residues. CDR1 SEHNR and CDR2 FQNEAQ come from the germline V gene (reference sequence). Here the CDR3 DNA reads TGTGCCAGCAGCTTAGATCCGCAACTGAACACTGAAGCTTTCTTT. Protein: CASSLDPQLNTEAFF. Full variable domain (outside the CDR3, taken from reference TRBV7-9 and TRBJ1-1): DTGVSQNPRHKITKRGQNVTFRCDPISEHNRLYWYRQTLGQGPEFLTYFQNEAQLEKSRLLSDRFSAERPKGSFSTLEIQRTEQGDSAMYLCASSLDPQLNTEAFFGQGTRLTVV.

This chain uses TRBV19 with TRBJ2-5, with a weak D call TRBD1 (5 bases). The V and J ends lost 10 bases and 2 bases respectively, with 23 bases between them. The V gene's germline CDR1 is LNHDA and CDR2 SQIVND (reference sequence). This CDR3 contains 16 residues. This CDR3 is CATSAPSSGNQETQYF. The CDR3 DNA sequence: TGTGCCACCTCTGCGCCGTCGTCAGGGAATCAAGAGACCCAGTACTTC.

The rearrangement uses TRBV19 and TRBJ1-1; no firm D call. The CDR3 runs 12 residues. Germline V CDR1 and CDR2: LNHDA, SQIVND (reference sequence). V dropped 5 bases and J dropped 7 bases, with 11 bases sitting between them. This CDR3 reads CASSLSGFEAFF. CDR3 in DNA: TGTGCCAGTAGTCTATCCGGATTTGAAGCTTTCTTT.

A few counts support this clonotype. The chain has TRBV9 and TRBJ2-1; perhaps TRBD1 as D (7 bases). V lost 2 bases, J lost 5 bases, and 17 bases lay in between. The CDR3 is made up of 16 amino acids. CDR1 and CDR2 from the germline V gene are SGDLS and YYNGEE. CDR3 region: CASSVFQGGPNNEQFF. The CDR3 bases are TGTGCCAGCAGCGTTTTCCAGGGGGGTCCGAACAATGAGCAGTTCTTC.

This clonotype occurred once. A read error may account for a junction end that differs from germline. The chain joins TRBV10-3 to TRBJ2-5; D not resolved. The CDR3 runs 12 residues. Germline values: CDR1 ENHRY, CDR2 SYGVKD. The CDR3 region has the DNA TGTGCCATCAGTGTGGACCAGGAGACCCAGTACTTC. This translates into CAISVDQETQYF.

This clonotype was picked up a small number of times. Written as DNA, the CDR3 is TGTGCCAGTAGTGAAACAGGGGGAAACAATGAGCAGTTCTTC. Amino acids: CASSETGGNNEQFF. The chain is built from TRBV19 and TRBJ2-1; 8 positions match TRBD1. The germline V gene has CDR1 LNHDA and CDR2 SQIVND (reference sequence). This CDR3 has 14 residues. J lost 5 bases, V lost 5 bases, and 5 bases had no gene match. Looking up the rest from reference TRBV19 and TRBJ2-1 gives the full variable domain: DGGITQSPKYLFRKEGQNVTLSCEQNLNHDAMYWYRQDPGQGLRLIYYSQIVNDFQKGDIAEGYSVSREKKESFPLTVTSAQKNPTAFYLCASSETGGNNEQFFGPGTRLTVL.

This rearrangement joins TRBV5-1 to TRBJ1-5; 10 bases line up with TRBD1. The CDR3 is made up of 15 amino acids. V gave up 4 bases and J gave up 5 bases; unmatched junction bases: 6. The germline V gene has CDR1 SGHRS and CDR2 YFSETQ. The CDR3 is CASSVGTGVDQPQHF. The CDR3 DNA reads TGCGCCAGCAGCGTCGGGACAGGGGTTGATCAGCCCCAGCATTTT.

This clonotype was detected ten times or more. J is TRBJ2-1 and V is TRBV11-1; D gene unclear. CDR1 and CDR2 (germline): SGHAT, FQDESV (reference sequence). This CDR3 is 17 amino acids long. V was pared by 1 base and J by 0 bases, with 13 bases between. CDR3 sequence: CASSLGKTQSSYNEQFF. The CDR3 DNA sequence: TGTGCCAGCAGCTTAGGCAAGACTCAGAGCTCCTACAATGAGCAGTTCTTC.

This clonotype was recorded many times. The rearrangement joins TRBV20-1 to TRBJ1-1; a possible D gene is TRBD1 (6 bases). This CDR3 spans 15 amino acids. V was cut by 6 bases and J by 1 base, with 18 bases left in between. Germline values: CDR1 DFQATT, CDR2 SNEGSKA (reference sequence). This CDR3 is CSAPTVYRANTEAFF. The CDR3, as DNA: TGCAGTGCCCCTACGGTCTACAGGGCGAACACTGAAGCTTTCTTT.

The chain is built from TRBV7-9 and TRBJ1-4; 9 bases align to TRBD1. Per germline, CDR1 SEHNR and CDR2 FQNEAQ (reference sequence). CDR3 size: 17 residues. V dropped 5 bases and J dropped 2; count of bases not matched to a gene: 9. The CDR3 DNA reads TGTGCCAGCAGCGATCGGGACAGGGTTATGACTAATGAAAAACTGTTTTTT. It codes for CASSDRDRVMTNEKLFF. Full variable domain (outside the CDR3, taken from reference TRBV7-9 and TRBJ1-4): DTGVSQNPRHKITKRGQNVTFRCDPISEHNRLYWYRQTLGQGPEFLTYFQNEAQLEKSRLLSDRFSAERPKGSFSTLEIQRTEQGDSAMYLCASSDRDRVMTNEKLFFGSGTQLSVL.

The chain joins TRBV6-1 to TRBJ1-6, with 7 nucleotides matching TRBD1. Germline CDR1 is MNHNS and CDR2 is SASEGT. The CDR3 is made up of 13 amino acids. V lost 10 bases to trimming and J lost 8 bases; unmatched junction nucleotides: 8. The DNA for the CDR3 is TGTGCCACAGAGACAGGGATTCATTCACCCCTCCACTTT. Its translation is CATETGIHSPLHF.